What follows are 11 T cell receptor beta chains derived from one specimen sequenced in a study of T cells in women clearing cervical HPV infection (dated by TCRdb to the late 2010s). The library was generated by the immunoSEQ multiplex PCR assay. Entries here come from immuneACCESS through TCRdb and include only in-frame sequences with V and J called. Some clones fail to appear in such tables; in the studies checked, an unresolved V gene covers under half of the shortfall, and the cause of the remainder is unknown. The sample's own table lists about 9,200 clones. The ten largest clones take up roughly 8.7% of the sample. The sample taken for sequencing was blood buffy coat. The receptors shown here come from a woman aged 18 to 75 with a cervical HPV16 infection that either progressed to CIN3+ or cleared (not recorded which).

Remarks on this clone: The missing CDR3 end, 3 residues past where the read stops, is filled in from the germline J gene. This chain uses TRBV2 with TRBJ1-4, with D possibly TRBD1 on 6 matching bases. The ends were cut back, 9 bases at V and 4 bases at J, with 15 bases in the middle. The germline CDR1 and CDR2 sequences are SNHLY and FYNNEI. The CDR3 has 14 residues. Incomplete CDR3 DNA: TGTGCCAGTAACCGACAGGCGCTTAATGAAAAA. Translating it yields CASNRQALNEK. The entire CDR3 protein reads CASNRQALNEKLFF.

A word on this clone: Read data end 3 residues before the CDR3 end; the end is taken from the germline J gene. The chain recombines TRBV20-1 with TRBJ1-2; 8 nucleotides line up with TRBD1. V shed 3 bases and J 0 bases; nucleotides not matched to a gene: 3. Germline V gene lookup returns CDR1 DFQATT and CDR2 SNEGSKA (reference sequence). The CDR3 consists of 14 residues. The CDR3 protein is CSASPGQANYGYTF. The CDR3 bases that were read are TGCAGTGCTAGCCCGGGACAGGCTAACTATGGC.

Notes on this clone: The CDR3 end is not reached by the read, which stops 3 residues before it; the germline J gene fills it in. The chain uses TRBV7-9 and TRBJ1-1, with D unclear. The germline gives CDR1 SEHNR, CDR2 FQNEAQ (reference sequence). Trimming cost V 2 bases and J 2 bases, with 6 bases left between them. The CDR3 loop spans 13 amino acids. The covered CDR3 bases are TGTGCCAGCAGCTTACAGATAAACACTGAA. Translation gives CASSLQINTE. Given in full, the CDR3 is CASSLQINTEAFF.

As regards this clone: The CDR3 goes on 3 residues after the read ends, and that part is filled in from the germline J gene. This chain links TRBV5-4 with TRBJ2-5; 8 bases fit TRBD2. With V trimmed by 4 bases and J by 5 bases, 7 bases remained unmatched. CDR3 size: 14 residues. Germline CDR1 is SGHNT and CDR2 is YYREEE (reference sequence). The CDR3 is CASSMRGARETQYF. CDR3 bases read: TGTGCCAGCAGCATGCGGGGGGCCCGGGAGACC.

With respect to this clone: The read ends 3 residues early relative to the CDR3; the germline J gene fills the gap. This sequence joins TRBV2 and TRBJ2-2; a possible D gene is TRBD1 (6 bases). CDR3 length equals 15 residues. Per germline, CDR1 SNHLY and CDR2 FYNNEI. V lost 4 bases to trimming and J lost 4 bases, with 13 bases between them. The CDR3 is CASSANRVGTGELFF. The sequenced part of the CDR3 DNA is TGTGCCAGCAGTGCCAACAGGGTTGGCACCGGGGAG.

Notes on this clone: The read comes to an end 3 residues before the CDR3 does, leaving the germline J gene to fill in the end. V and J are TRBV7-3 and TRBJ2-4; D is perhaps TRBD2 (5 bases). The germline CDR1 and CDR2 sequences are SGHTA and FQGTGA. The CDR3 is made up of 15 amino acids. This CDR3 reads CASSTTPSTNQPQYF. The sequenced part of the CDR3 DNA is TGTGCCAGCAGCACAACCCCTAGCACGAATCAGCCT.

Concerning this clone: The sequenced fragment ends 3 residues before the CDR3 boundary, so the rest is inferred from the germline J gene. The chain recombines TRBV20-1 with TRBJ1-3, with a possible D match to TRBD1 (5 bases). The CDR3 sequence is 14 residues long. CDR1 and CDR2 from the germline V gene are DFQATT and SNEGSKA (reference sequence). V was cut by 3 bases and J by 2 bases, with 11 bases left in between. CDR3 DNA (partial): TGCAGTGCTAGTAGGGGATCTACTGGAAACACC. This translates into CSASRGSTGNT. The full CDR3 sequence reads CSASRGSTGNTIYF.

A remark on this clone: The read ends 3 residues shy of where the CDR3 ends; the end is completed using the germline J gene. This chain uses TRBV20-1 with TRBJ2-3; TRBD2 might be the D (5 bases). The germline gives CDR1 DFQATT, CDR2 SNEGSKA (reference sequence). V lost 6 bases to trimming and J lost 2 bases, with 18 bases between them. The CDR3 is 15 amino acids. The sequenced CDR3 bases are TGCAGTGCCCCCCCTCGGGCGGGCTTCACAGATACG. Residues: CSAPPRAGFTDT. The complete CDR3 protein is CSAPPRAGFTDTQYF.

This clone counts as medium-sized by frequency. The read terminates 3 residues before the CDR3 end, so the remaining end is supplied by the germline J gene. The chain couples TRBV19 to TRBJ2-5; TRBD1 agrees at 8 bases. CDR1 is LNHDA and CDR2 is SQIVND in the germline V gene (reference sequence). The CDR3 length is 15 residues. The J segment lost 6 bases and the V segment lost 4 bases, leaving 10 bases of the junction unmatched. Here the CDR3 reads CASSRIGGQAKTQYF. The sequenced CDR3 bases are TGTGCCAGTAGTAGAATAGGGGGACAGGCCAAGACC.

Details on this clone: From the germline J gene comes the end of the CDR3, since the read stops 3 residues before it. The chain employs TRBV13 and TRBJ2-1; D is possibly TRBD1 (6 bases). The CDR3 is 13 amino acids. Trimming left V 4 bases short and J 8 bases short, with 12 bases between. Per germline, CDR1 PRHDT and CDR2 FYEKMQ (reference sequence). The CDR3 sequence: CASSSIRGDEQFF. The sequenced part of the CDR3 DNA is TGTGCCAGCAGCTCGATCAGGGGTGATGAG.

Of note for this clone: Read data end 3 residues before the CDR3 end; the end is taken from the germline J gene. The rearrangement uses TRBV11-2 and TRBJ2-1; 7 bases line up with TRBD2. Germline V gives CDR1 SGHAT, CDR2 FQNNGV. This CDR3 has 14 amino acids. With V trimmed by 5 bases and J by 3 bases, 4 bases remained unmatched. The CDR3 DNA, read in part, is TGTGCCAGCAGCCCCGCGGGGGTCTACAATGAG. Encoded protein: CASSPAGVYNE. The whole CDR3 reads CASSPAGVYNEQFF.